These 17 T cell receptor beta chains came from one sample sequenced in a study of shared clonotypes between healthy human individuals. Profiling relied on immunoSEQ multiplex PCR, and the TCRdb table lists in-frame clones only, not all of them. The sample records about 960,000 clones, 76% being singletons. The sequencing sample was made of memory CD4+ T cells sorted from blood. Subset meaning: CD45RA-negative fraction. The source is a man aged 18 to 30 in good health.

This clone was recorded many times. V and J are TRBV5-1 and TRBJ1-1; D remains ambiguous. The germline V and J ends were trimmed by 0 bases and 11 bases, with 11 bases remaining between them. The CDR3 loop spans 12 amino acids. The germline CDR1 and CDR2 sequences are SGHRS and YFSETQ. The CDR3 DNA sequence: TGCGCCAGCAGCTTGGAGGGCCTTGAGGCTTTCTTT. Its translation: CASSLEGLEAFF.

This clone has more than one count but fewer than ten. CDR3 residues: CASRRTGESDGYTF. The CDR3 region has the DNA TGTGCCAGCAGGCGGACAGGCGAGTCAGATGGCTACACCTTC. The chain combines TRBV2 with TRBJ1-2; TRBD1 matches at 7 bases. V lost 6 bases, J lost 6 bases, and 10 bases stayed unmatched. CDR1 and CDR2 (germline): SNHLY, FYNNEI. CDR3 length: 14 residues.

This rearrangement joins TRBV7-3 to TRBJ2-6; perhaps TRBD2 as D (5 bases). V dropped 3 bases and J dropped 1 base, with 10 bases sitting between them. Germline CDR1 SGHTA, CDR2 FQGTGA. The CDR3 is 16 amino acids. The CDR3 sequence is CASSFASGSGANVLTF. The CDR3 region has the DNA TGTGCCAGCAGCTTCGCCTCGGGGTCTGGGGCCAACGTCCTGACTTTC.

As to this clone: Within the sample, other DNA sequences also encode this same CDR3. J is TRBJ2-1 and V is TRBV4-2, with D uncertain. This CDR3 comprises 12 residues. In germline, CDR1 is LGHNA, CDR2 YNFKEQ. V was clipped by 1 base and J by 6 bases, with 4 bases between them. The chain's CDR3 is CASSQGANEQFF. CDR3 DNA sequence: TGTGCCAGCAGCCAAGGGGCCAATGAGCAGTTCTTC.

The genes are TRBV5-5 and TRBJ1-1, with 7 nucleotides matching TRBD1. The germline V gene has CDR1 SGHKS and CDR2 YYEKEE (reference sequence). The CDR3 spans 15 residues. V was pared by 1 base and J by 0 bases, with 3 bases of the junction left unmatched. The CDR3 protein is CASSLLGGMNTEAFF. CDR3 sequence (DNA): TGTGCCAGCAGCTTGTTAGGGGGCATGAACACTGAAGCTTTCTTT.

CDR3 in amino acids: CASSWRGADEKLFF. The CDR3 DNA reads TGTGCCAGCAGCTGGCGGGGGGCAGATGAAAAACTGTTTTTT. V is TRBV7-6 and J is TRBJ1-4, with D tentatively TRBD1 (6 bases). Per the germline V gene, CDR1 is SGHVS and CDR2 is FNYEAQ. CDR3 size: 14 residues. The V end lost 4 bases, the J end lost 6 bases, and 12 bases lay between the germline ends.

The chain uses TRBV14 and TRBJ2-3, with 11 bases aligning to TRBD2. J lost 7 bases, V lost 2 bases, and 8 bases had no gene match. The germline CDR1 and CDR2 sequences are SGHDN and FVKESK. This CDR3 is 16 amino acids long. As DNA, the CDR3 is TGTGCCAGCAGCCAAAACCTAGCGGGAGGTTGGAATACGCAGTATTTT. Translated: CASSQNLAGGWNTQYF.

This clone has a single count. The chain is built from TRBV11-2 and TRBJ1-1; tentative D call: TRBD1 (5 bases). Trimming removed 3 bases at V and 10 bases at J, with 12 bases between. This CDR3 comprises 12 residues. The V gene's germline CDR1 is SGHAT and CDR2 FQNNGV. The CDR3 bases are TGTGCCAGCAGCTTCAGGGTATTAGGAGCTTTCTTT. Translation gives CASSFRVLGAFF.

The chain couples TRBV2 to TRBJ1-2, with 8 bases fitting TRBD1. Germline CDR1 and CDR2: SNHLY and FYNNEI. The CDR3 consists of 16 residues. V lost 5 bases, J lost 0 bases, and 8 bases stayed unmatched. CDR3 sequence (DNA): TGTGCCAGCAGTACGAGACAGGGGCTCTCTAACTATGGCTACACCTTC. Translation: CASSTRQGLSNYGYTF.

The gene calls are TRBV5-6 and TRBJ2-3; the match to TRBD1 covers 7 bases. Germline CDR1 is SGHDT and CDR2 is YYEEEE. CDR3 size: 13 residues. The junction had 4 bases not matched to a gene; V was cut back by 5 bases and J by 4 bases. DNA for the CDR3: TGTGCCAGCAGGAGGGGGCGGGCAGATACGCAGTATTTT. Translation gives CASRRGRADTQYF.

The CDR3 spells CASSASDRAKNIQYF. The CDR3 DNA follows: TGTGCCAGCAGTGCCTCTGACAGGGCCAAAAACATTCAGTACTTC. V gene TRBV6-5 combines with J gene TRBJ2-4; a weak D match, TRBD1 (6 bases). Germline V lookup: CDR1 MNHEY, CDR2 SVGAGI. There are 15 residues in the CDR3. The ends were cut back, 5 bases at V and 1 base at J, with 12 bases in the middle.

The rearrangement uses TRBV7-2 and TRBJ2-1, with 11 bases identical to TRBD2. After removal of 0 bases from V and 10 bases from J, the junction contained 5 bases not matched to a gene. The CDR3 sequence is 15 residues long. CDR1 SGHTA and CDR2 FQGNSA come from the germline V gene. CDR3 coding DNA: TGTGCCAGCAGCTTAGCCACCGGGACTAGCGGCGAGCAGTTCTTC. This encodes CASSLATGTSGEQFF.

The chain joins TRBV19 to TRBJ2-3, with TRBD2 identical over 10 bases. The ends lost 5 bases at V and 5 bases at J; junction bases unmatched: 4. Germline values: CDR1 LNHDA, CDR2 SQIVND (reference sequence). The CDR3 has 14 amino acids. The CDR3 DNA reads TGTGCCAGTAGTTTTCGGACTAGCGGAGATACGCAGTATTTT. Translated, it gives CASSFRTSGDTQYF.

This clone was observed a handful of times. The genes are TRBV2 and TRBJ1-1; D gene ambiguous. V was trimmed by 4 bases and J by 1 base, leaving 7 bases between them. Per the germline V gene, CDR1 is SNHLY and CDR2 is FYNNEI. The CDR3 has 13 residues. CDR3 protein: CASSGTQNTEAFF. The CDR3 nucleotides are TGTGCCAGCAGTGGGACGCAGAACACTGAAGCTTTCTTT.

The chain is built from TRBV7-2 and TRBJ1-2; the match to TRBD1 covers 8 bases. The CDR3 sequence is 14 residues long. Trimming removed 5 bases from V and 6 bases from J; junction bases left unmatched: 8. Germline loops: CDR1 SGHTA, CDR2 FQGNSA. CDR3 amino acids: CASSRTAGGDGYTF. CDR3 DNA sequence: TGTGCCAGCAGCAGAACGGCAGGGGGCGATGGCTACACCTTC.

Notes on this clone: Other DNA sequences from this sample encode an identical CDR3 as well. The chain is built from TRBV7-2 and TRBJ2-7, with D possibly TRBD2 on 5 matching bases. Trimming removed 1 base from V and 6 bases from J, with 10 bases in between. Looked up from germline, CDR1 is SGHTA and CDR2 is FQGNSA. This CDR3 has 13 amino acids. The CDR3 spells CASSLGLAGEQYF. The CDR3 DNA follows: TGTGCCAGCAGCTTAGGTCTAGCAGGCGAGCAGTACTTC.

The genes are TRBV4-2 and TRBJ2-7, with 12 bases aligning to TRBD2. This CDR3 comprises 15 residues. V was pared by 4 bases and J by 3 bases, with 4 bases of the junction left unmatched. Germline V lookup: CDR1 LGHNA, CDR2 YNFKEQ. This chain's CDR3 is CASSRGLAGSYEQYF. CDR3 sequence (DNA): TGTGCCAGCAGCCGCGGACTAGCGGGGAGCTACGAGCAGTACTTC.